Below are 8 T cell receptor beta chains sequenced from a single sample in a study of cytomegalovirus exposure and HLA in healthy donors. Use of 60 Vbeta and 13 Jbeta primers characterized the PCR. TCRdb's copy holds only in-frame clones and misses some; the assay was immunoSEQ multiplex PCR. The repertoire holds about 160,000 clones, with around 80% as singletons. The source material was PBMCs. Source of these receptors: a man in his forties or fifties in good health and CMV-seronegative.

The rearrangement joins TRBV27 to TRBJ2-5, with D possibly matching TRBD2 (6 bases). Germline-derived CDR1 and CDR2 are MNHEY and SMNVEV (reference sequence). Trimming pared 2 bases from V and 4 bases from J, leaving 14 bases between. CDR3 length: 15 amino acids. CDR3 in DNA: TGTGCCAGCAGTTTAGGGGGAGGATTGCGAGAGACCCAGTACTTC. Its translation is CASSLGGGLRETQYF.

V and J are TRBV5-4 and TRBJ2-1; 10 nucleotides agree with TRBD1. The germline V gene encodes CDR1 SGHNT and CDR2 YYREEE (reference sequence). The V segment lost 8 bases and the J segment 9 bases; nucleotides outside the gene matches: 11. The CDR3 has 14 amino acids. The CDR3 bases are TGTGCCAGTGGACCGGGACAGGGGTTAAGTGAGCAGTTCTTC. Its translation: CASGPGQGLSEQFF.

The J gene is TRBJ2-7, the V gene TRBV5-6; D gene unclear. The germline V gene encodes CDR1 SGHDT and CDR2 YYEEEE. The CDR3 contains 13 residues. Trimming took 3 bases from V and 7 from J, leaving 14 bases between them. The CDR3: CASSSWAHWEQYF. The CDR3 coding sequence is TGTGCCAGCAGCTCGTGGGCCCATTGGGAGCAGTACTTC.

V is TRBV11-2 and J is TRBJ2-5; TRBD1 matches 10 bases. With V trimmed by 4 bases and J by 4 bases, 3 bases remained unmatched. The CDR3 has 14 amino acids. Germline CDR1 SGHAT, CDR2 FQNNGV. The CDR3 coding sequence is TGTGCCAGCAGCTCGACAGGGGGCGTAGAGACCCAGTACTTC. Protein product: CASSSTGGVETQYF. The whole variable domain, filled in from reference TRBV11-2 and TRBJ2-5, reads EAGVAQSPRYKIIEKRQSVAFWCNPISGHATLYWYQQILGQGPKLLIQFQNNGVVDDSQLPKDRFSAERLKGVDSTLKIQPAKLEDSAVYLCASSSTGGVETQYFGPGTRLLVL.

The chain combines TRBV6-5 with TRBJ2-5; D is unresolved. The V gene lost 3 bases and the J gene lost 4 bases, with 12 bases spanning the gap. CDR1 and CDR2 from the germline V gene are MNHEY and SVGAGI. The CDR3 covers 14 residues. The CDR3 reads CASSYFSPGETQYF. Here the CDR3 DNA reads TGTGCCAGCAGTTATTTTTCCCCGGGAGAGACCCAGTACTTC.

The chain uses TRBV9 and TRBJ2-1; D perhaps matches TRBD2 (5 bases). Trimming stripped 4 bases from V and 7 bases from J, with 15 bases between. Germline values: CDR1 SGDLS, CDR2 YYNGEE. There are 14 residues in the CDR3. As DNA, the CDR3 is TGTGCCAGCAGCCCATACCTAGGCGGGAATGAGCAGTTCTTC. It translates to CASSPYLGGNEQFF. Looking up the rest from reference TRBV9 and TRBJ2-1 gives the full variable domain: DSGVTQTPKHLITATGQRVTLRCSPRSGDLSVYWYQQSLDQGLQFLIQYYNGEERAKGNILERFSAQQFPDLHSELNLSSLELGDSALYFCASSPYLGGNEQFFGPGTRLTVL.

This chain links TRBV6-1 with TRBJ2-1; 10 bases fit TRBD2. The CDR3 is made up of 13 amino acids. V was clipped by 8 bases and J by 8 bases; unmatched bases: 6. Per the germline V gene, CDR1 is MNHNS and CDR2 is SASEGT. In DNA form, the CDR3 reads TGTGCCAGCTCCTCTAGCGGGAGCGATGAGCAGTTCTTC. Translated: CASSSSGSDEQFF.

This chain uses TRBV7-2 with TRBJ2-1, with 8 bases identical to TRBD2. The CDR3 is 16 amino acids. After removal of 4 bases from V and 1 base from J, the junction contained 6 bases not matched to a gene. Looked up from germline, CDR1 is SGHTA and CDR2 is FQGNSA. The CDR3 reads CASSWAASGSYNEQFF. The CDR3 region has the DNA TGTGCCAGCAGCTGGGCGGCTAGCGGGTCCTACAATGAGCAGTTCTTC.